Listed below are T cell receptor beta chains from one sample, sequenced in a study of Graves' ophthalmopathy and Graves' hyperthyroidism. TCRdb used MiXCR to reprocess the multiplex PCR reads, holding one entry per CDR3 protein. In the table there are about 480,000 distinct CDR3 sequences, approximately 15% of which are singletons. Sequences were obtained from blood. The origin of the receptors is a woman aged 30 to 39 with Graves' ophthalmopathy. Each CDR3 is given with its conserved first and last residue. A D gene is named only where the DNA matches it firmly. The size field is filled for only some rows; it gives once, few, many or a size class.

TRBJ2-7 TRBV6-2/TRBV6-3 TRBD2 . CASSYESSGWASGGHEQYF TGTGCCAGCAGTTATGAGTCTAGCGGTTGGGCTAGCGGGGGTCACGAGCAGTACTTC
TRBJ1-1 TRBV6-1 . many CASSESWGDGIAFF TGTGCCAGCAGTGAATCATGGGGGGATGGTATCGCTTTCTTT
TRBJ1-1 TRBV20-1 . many CSARVPRVRNTEAFF TGCAGTGCTAGAGTTCCAAGGGTACGGAACACTGAGGCTTTCTTT
TRBJ1-5 TRBV7-2 . . CASSRRTANQPQHF TGTGCCAGCAGCCGACGGACAGCTAATCAGCCCCAGCATTTT
TRBJ2-5 TRBV12-3/TRBV12-4 . many CASSPVGVWEETQYF TGTGCCAGCAGTCCCGTGGGGGTGTGGGAAGAGACCCAGTACTTC
TRBJ2-7 TRBV14 . many CASSQAEGGEQYF TGTGCCAGCAGCCAAGCGGAGGGGGGCGAGCAGTACTTC
TRBJ2-2 TRBV12-3/TRBV12-4 . . CASSGTITGELFF TGTGCCAGCAGTGGGACCATCACCGGGGAGCTGTTTTTT
TRBJ1-1 TRBV11-1 . many CASSASLNTEAFF TGTGCCAGCAGCGCCAGCCTGAACACTGAAGCTTTCTTT
TRBJ1-1 TRBV30 . many CAWSLTYNTEAFF TGTGCCTGGAGTCTTACCTACAACACTGAAGCTTTCTTT
TRBJ1-3 TRBV6-1 TRBD1 . CASVLPRTGGNTIYF TGTGCCAGCGTGCTACCACGGACAGGAGGAAACACCATATATTTT
TRBJ2-2 TRBV4-1 TRBD2 many CASSHGAGVGTGELFF TGCGCCAGCAGCCACGGAGCGGGAGTGGGCACCGGGGAGCTGTTTTTT
TRBJ2-7 TRBV20-1 TRBD2 . CSAKGTSFEQYF TGCAGTGCTAAAGGGACTAGCTTCGAGCAGTACTTC
TRBJ1-5 TRBV29-1 . many CSVQQGAGNQPQHF TGCAGCGTTCAACAGGGAGCTGGCAATCAGCCCCAGCATTTT
TRBJ1-2 TRBV12-5 . many CASGPGGGGYGYTF TGTGCTAGTGGGCCAGGAGGGGGAGGATATGGCTACACCTTC
TRBJ1-1 TRBV19 . many CASSAGKSNMNTEAFF TGTGCCAGTAGTGCCGGTAAAAGCAACATGAACACTGAAGCTTTCTTT
TRBJ2-7 TRBV5-1 TRBD2 many CASSSAGGGEQYF TGCGCCAGCAGCTCGGCGGGGGGAGGGGAGCAGTACTTC
TRBJ2-4 TRBV12-5 TRBD2 . CASGLKLAGTKKIQYF TGTGCTAGTGGTTTGAAACTAGCGGGGACCAAAAAGATTCAGTACTTC
TRBJ1-2 TRBV4-2 TRBD1 . CASSQDLRGTGGSGYTF TGTGCCAGCAGCCAAGATCTAAGAGGGACAGGGGGCAGTGGCTACACCTTC
TRBJ2-5 TRBV24-1 . many CATSDLQGLGETQYF TGTGCCACCAGTGATTTGCAAGGACTGGGAGAGACCCAGTACTTC
TRBJ2-2 TRBV24-1 . . CATNGGNTGELFF TGTGCCACCAATGGGGGGAACACCGGGGAGCTGTTTTTT
TRBJ1-1 TRBV11-2 . few CASSAQGMNTEAFF TGTGCCAGCAGCGCTCAGGGGATGAACACTGAAGCTTTCTTT
TRBJ1-5 TRBV10-3 . . CATSSSDSGGQPQHF TGTGCCACCTCCTCCTCTGACTCCGGAGGTCAGCCCCAGCATTTT
TRBJ2-5 TRBV27 . many CASSPRQGLETQYF TGTGCCAGCAGTCCCCGACAGGGACTAGAGACCCAGTACTTC
TRBJ2-2 TRBV3-1 . few CASSQDPIGELFF TGTGCCAGCAGCCAAGACCCCATCGGGGAGCTGTTTTTT
TRBJ1-2 TRBV2 TRBD1 many CASSRDRGPGYGYTF TGTGCCAGCAGTCGGGACAGGGGGCCGGGTTATGGCTACACCTTC
TRBJ1-2 TRBV28 . many CASSSGGRANYGYTF TGTGCCAGCAGTTCCGGCGGCAGGGCGAACTATGGCTACACCTTC
TRBJ2-4 TRBV19 TRBD1 few CASSMTGGKNIQYF TGTGCCAGTAGTATGACAGGGGGCAAAAACATTCAGTACTTC
TRBJ1-2 TRBV6-2/TRBV6-3 . . CASSNHVRDYGYTF TGTGCCAGCAGTAATCACGTTCGGGACTATGGCTACACCTTC
TRBJ2-7 TRBV29-1 TRBD2 many CSVDMGGLAGVPEQYF TGCAGCGTTGATATGGGGGGTCTAGCGGGAGTACCCGAGCAGTACTTC
TRBJ2-2 TRBV28 TRBD2 few CASSLFLRGRAGTGELFF TGTGCCAGCAGTTTATTTCTGCGCGGGAGGGCCGGCACCGGGGAGCTGTTTTTT
TRBJ2-5 TRBV11-1 . few CASSPGATGSQETQYF TGTGCCAGCAGCCCGGGGGCCACGGGGAGTCAAGAGACCCAGTACTTC
TRBJ2-7 TRBV15 TRBD1 many CATSRDHRGVDYEQYF TGTGCCACCAGCAGAGATCACAGGGGCGTAGACTACGAGCAGTACTTC
TRBJ1-5 TRBV19 . few CASRWGTGINQPQHF TGTGCCAGTCGATGGGGAACAGGGATAAATCAGCCCCAGCATTTT
TRBJ1-6 TRBV2 . many CASSPGWNSPLHF TGTGCCAGCAGCCCGGGGTGGAATTCACCCCTCCACTTT
TRBJ1-1 TRBV6-5 . many CASSYSLAGNTEAFF TGTGCCAGCAGTTACTCCCTTGCAGGGAACACTGAAGCTTTCTTT
TRBJ2-4 TRBV30 TRBD2 many CAWAPAGGPGGGNIQYF TGTGCCTGGGCCCCAGCGGGAGGGCCTGGGGGGGGAAACATTCAGTACTTC
TRBJ2-5 TRBV5-6 TRBD1 many CASSLGAPAGGETQYF TGTGCCAGCAGCTTGGGGGCGCCCGCAGGGGGCGAGACCCAGTACTTC
TRBJ2-3 TRBV20-1 TRBD2 . CSATRTSGGSDTQYF TGCAGTGCTACCAGGACTAGCGGGGGCTCAGATACGCAGTATTTT
TRBJ2-7 TRBV12-3/TRBV12-4 . many CASSMTYFEQYF TGTGCCAGCAGCATGACCTACTTCGAGCAGTACTTC
TRBJ1-1 TRBV7-2 . many CASSPGVKRPRRF TGTGCCAGCAGCCCAGGGGTCAAGCGGCCCCGACGCTTT
TRBJ2-7 TRBV12-3/TRBV12-4 . many CASSPGGPSYEQYF TGTGCCAGCAGTCCCGGGGGGCCGTCCTACGAGCAGTACTTC
TRBJ2-7 TRBV14 . many CASSQEVDEQYF TGTGCCAGCAGCCAAGAGGTCGACGAGCAGTACTTC
TRBJ2-5 TRBV20-1 TRBD1 many CSAKGTGGQETQYF TGCAGTGCTAAGGGGACAGGGGGCCAAGAGACCCAGTACTTC
TRBJ2-7 TRBV7-2 . many CASSLAEWGAQYF TGTGCCAGCAGCTTAGCAGAGTGGGGAGCGCAGTACTTC
TRBJ2-7 TRBV6-2/TRBV6-3 TRBD1 many CASSYERDRGNYEQYF TGTGCCAGCAGCTACGAACGGGACAGGGGGAACTACGAGCAGTACTTC